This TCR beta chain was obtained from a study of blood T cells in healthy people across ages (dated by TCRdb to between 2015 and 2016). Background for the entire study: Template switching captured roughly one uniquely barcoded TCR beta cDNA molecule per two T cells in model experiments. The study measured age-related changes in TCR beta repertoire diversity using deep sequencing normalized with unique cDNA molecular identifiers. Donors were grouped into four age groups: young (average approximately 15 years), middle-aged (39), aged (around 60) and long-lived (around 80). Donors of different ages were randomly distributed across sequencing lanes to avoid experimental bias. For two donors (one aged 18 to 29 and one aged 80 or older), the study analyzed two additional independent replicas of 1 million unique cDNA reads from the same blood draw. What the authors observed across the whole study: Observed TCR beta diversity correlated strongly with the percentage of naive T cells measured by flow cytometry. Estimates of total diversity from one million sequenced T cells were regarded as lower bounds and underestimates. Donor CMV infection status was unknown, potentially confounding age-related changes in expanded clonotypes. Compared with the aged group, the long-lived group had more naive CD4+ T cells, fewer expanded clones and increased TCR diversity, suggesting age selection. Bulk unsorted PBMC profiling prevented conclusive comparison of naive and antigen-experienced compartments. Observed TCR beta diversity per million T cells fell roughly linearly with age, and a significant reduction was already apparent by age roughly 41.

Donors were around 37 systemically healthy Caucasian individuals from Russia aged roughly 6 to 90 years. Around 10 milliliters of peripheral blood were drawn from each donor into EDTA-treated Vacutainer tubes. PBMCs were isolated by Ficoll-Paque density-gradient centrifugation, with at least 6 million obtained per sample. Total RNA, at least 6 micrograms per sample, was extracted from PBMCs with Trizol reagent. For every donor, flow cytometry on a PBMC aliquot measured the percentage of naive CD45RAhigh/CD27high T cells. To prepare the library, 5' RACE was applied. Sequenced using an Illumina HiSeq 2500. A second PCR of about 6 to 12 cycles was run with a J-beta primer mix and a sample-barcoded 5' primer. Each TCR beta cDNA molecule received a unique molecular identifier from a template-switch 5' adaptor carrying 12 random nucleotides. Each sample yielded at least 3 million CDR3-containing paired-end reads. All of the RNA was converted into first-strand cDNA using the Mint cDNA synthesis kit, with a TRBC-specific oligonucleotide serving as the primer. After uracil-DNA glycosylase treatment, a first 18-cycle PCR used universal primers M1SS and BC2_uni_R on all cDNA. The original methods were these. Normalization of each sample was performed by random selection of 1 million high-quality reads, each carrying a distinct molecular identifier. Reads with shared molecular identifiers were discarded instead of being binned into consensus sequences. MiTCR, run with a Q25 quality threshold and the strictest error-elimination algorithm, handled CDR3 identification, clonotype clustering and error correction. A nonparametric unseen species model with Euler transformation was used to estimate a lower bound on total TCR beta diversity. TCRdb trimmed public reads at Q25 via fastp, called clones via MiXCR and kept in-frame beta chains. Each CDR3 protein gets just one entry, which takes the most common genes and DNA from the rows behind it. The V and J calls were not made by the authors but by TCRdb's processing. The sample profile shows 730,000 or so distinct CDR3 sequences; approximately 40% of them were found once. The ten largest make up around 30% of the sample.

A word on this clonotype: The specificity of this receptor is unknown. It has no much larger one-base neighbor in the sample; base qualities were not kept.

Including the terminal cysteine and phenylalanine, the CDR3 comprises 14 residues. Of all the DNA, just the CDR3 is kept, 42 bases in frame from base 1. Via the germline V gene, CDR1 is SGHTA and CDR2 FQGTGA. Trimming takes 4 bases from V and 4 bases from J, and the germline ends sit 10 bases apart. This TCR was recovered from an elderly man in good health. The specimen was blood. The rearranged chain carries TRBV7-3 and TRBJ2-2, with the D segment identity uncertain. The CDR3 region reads CASSSSVATGELFF. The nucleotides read TGTGCCAGCAGCTCGTCGGTAGCCACCGGGGAGCTGTTTTTT. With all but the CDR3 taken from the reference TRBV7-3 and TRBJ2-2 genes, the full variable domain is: GAGVSQTPSNKVTEKGKYVELRCDPISGHTALYWYRQSLGQGPEFLIYFQGTGAADDSGLPNDRFFAVRPEGSVSTLKIQRTERGDSAVYLCASSSSVATGELFFGEGSRLTVL.